A single sample is the source of the 15 T cell receptor beta chains below, sequenced in a study of shared clonotypes between healthy human individuals. Sequencing was performed with immunoSEQ multiplex PCR; in TCRdb, only in-frame clones are kept and a portion is missing. This table holds 2,500,000 or so clones, 90% to 95% found once. Material for sequencing was naive CD4+ T cells from PBMCs. Subset reported: CD45RA+ positively selected. Receptor source: a man between 18 and 29 years old in good health. Some clones in this sample may be carry-over from other donors' samples.

The V call is TRBV18, the J call TRBJ2-5, with unresolved D. V was pared by 6 bases and J by 0 bases, with 5 bases between. The CDR3 length is 12 residues. CDR1 is KGHSH and CDR2 is LQKENI in the germline V gene. This chain's CDR3 is CASSQYQETQYF. The CDR3 DNA sequence: TGTGCCAGCTCTCAGTACCAAGAGACCCAGTACTTC.

The chain uses TRBV15 and TRBJ1-2, with 7 bases matching TRBD1. The length of the CDR3 is 17 residues. From germline, CDR1 is LNHNV and CDR2 YYDKDF (reference sequence). The trim removed 0 bases at V and 2 bases at J, leaving 9 bases unmatched. Here the CDR3 DNA reads TGTGCCACCAGCAGAGATCAGACAGGGAGTCGAAACTATGGCTACACCTTC. Protein product: CATSRDQTGSRNYGYTF.

V and J are TRBV30 and TRBJ2-7, with 7 bases aligning to TRBD1. This CDR3 contains 13 residues. Germline V gives CDR1 GTSNPN, CDR2 SVGIG (reference sequence). J gave up 6 bases and V 4 bases, and 9 bases lay outside the gene matches. CDR3 region: CAWTRSSGGEQYF. CDR3 in DNA: TGTGCCTGGACGAGATCGTCAGGGGGCGAGCAGTACTTC.

The chain is built from TRBV7-9 and TRBJ1-4, with a weak D call TRBD1 (5 bases). With 5 bases removed from V and 7 bases from J, the gap between germline ends came to 17 bases. Germline CDR1 is SEHNR and CDR2 is FQNEAQ (reference sequence). The CDR3 covers 15 residues. The CDR3 bases are TGTGCCAGCAGCACCTTATGGGGGGAGGGTGAAAAACTGTTTTTT. This sequence encodes CASSTLWGEGEKLFF.

The rearrangement joins TRBV2 to TRBJ2-5, with D unclear. The end of the DNA fits TRBJ2-7 better, so the J call may be wrong. There are 13 residues in the CDR3. From germline, CDR1 is SNHLY and CDR2 FYNNEI. CDR3 nucleotides: TGTGCCAGCTGCCCCCGGCTCTCCTACGAGCAGTACTTC. This translates into CASCPRLSYEQYF.

The chain joins TRBV5-1 to TRBJ2-3; perhaps TRBD1 as D (6 bases). The V end lost 4 bases, the J end lost 0 bases, and 12 bases lay between the germline ends. The germline V gene has CDR1 SGHRS and CDR2 YFSETQ. The CDR3 has 15 amino acids. CDR3 protein: CASSPRDTSTDTQYF. CDR3 coding DNA: TGCGCCAGCAGCCCACGGGACACTAGCACAGATACGCAGTATTTT.

The V gene is TRBV4-1, the J gene TRBJ2-7; D uncertain. Deletions cut 1 base from V and 2 bases from J, with 9 bases between. Germline-derived CDR1 and CDR2 are MGHRA and YSYEKL. The length of the CDR3 is 14 residues. Here the CDR3 reads CASSQGPIPYEQYF. The CDR3 DNA follows: TGCGCCAGCAGCCAAGGTCCGATCCCCTACGAGCAGTACTTC.

The chain joins TRBV5-4 to TRBJ2-3, with TRBD2 matching 12 bases. The CDR3 runs to 16 residues. The trim removed 2 bases at V and 3 bases at J, leaving 4 bases unmatched. Germline V gene data show CDR1 as SGHNT and CDR2 as YYREEE (reference sequence). CDR3 in DNA: TGTGCCAGCAGCTTTAGGACTAGCGGGATGACAGATACGCAGTATTTT. Translation: CASSFRTSGMTDTQYF.

The chain couples TRBV28 to TRBJ2-7; tentatively, D is TRBD1 or TRBD2 (6 bases each). CDR3 length: 13 residues. Germline V lookup: CDR1 MDHEN, CDR2 SYDVKM. V lost 7 bases and J lost 9, with 19 bases in between. For the CDR3, the DNA is TGTGCCAGCACTTCCACTAGGGGGAGGTCGCAGTACTTC. Translation: CASTSTRGRSQYF.

The sample holds a few counts of this clone. The V call is TRBV19, the J call TRBJ1-1; D gene unclear. The CDR3 runs to 14 residues. From germline, CDR1 is LNHDA and CDR2 SQIVND (reference sequence). Trimming took 4 bases from V and 8 from J, leaving 17 bases between them. Here the CDR3 DNA reads TGTGCCAGTAGTAGTCTACCGATTAGGGTCGAAGCTTTCTTT. This encodes CASSSLPIRVEAFF.

This CDR3 is CASSPPFYAGDQETQYF. The CDR3 coding sequence is TGTGCCAGCTCACCACCGTTCTATGCCGGGGATCAAGAGACCCAGTACTTC. This chain links TRBV18 with TRBJ2-5; maybe TRBD2 (5 bases). V was cut by 0 bases and J by 2 bases, with 16 bases left in between. The CDR3 extends over 17 amino acids. Germline-derived CDR1 and CDR2 are KGHSH and LQKENI.

CDR3 bases: TGTGCCAGCAGTTTAGTTTTTGACCACCCTCCAGAGACCCAGTACTTC. Amino acids: CASSLVFDHPPETQYF. This chain links TRBV27 with TRBJ2-5; D remains ambiguous. Germline assignment: CDR1 MNHEY and CDR2 SMNVEV (reference sequence). The CDR3 has 16 residues. Trimming removed 2 bases at V and 4 bases at J, with 17 bases between.

The J gene is TRBJ1-3, the V gene TRBV10-3, with a tentative D call TRBD1 (6 bases). Germline CDR1 and CDR2: ENHRY and SYGVKD. The CDR3 spans 15 residues. V lost 7 bases and J lost 2, with 15 bases in between. This CDR3 reads CAIIDRRDTGNTIYF. CDR3 coding DNA: TGTGCCATCATCGACAGGAGAGATACTGGAAACACCATATATTTT.

This clone was found a few times. The CDR3 coding sequence is TGTGCCAGCAGCGCAGTAGGGGGGGATCAGCCCCAGCATTTT. Residues: CASSAVGGDQPQHF. The rearrangement links TRBV9 to TRBJ1-5, with D possibly matching TRBD1 (6 bases). CDR1 is SGDLS, CDR2 YYNGEE, per germline. V was cut by 3 bases and J by 5 bases, with 12 bases left in between. This CDR3 is 14 amino acids long.

The CDR3 region is CASCSSEAYEQYF. For the CDR3, the DNA is TGTGCCAGCTGCTCTAGCGAAGCCTACGAGCAGTACTTC. The chain employs TRBV18 and TRBJ2-7, with a weak D call TRBD2 (6 bases). CDR3 length: 13 amino acids. The V end was cut by 7 bases, the J end by 2 bases, with 12 bases between. Germline CDR1 KGHSH, CDR2 LQKENI.